The T cell receptor beta chain described here comes from a study of blood T cell repertoires in COVID-19. Looking at the study overall: Acute and convalescent COVID-19 specimens originated in the United States, Italy and Spain.

Germline V CDR1 and CDR2: SGHRS, YFSETQ. This CDR3 contains 14 residues. The V and J ends lost 1 base and 5 bases respectively, with 12 bases between them. The Seattle patients joined while their infection was active and were tracked longitudinally afterward. Original analysis: Nucleated cell number was recorded as an estimate derived from reference gene primer amplification. The method was immunoSEQ multiplex PCR; TCRdb's version includes in-frame clones alone and lacks a portion of them. V, J and clone size derive from that table, while D and trimming were established from the DNA sequence. This sample has more than 250,000 clones, with about 87% found just once.

Sequences were obtained from peripheral blood. This sequence originates from a woman in her thirties with COVID-19, enrolled during active disease. This sequence joins TRBV5-1 and TRBJ1-1; a possible D gene is TRBD1 (5 bases). As DNA, the CDR3 is TGCGCCAGCAGCTTGACAGGAGAGGTGACTGAAGCTTTCTTT. This gives the protein CASSLTGEVTEAFF.